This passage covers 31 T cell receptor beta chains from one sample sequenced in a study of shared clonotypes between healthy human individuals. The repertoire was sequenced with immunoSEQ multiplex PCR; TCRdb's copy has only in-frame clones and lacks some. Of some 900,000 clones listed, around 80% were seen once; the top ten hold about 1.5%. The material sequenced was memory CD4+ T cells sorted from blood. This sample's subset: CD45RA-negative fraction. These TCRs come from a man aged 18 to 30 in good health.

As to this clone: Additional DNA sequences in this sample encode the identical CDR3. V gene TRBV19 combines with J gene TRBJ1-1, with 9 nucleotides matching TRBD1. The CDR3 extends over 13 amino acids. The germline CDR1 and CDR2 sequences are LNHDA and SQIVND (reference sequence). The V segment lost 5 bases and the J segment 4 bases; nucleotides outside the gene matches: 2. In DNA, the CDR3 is TGTGCCAGTAGTTCGACAGGGGGCACTGAAGCTTTCTTT. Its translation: CASSSTGGTEAFF. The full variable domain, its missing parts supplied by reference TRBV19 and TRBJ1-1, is DGGITQSPKYLFRKEGQNVTLSCEQNLNHDAMYWYRQDPGQGLRLIYYSQIVNDFQKGDIAEGYSVSREKKESFPLTVTSAQKNPTAFYLCASSSTGGTEAFFGQGTRLTVV.

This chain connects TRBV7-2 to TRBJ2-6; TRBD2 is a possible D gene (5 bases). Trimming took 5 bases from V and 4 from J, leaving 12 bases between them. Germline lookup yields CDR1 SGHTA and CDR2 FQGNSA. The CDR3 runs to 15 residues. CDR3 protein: CASSTQSSGANVLTF. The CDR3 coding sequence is TGTGCCAGCAGCACCCAGTCTAGCGGGGCCAACGTCCTGACTTTC.

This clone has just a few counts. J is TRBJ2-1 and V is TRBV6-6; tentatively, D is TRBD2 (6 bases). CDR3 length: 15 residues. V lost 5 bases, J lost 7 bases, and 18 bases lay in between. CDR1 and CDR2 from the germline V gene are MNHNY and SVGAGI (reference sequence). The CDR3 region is CASSGGNFRRNEQFF. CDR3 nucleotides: TGTGCCAGCAGTGGGGGGAACTTTCGGAGAAATGAGCAGTTCTTC.

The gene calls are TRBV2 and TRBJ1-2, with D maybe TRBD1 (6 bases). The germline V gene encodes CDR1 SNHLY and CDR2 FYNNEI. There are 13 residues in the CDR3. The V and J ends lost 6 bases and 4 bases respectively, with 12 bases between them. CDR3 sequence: CASRTGLGYGYTF. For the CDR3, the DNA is TGTGCCAGCAGAACAGGGTTGGGCTATGGCTACACCTTC.

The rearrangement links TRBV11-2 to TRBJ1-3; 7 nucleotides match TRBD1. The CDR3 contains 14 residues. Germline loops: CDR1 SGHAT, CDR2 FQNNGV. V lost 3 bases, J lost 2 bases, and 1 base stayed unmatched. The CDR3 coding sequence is TGTGCCAGCAGCTTGGACAGGACTGGAAACACCATATATTTT. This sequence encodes CASSLDRTGNTIYF.

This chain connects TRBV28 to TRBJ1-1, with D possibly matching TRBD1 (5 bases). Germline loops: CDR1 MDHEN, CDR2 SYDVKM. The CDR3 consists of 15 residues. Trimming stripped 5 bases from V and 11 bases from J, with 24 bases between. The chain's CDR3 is CASSEPGSKGLWAFF. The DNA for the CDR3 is TGTGCCAGCAGTGAACCCGGGTCCAAGGGACTTTGGGCTTTCTTT.

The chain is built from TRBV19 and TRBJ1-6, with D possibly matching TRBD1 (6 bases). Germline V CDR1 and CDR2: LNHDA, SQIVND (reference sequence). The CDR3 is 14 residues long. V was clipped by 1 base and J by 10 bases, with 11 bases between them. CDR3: CASSIGGPGSPLHF. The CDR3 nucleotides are TGTGCCAGTAGTATAGGGGGGCCAGGATCACCCCTCCACTTT.

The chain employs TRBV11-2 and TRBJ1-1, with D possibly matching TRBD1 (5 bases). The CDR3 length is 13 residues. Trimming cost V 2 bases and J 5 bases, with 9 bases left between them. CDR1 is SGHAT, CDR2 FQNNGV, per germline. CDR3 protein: CASSLSGGTEAFF. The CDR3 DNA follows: TGTGCCAGCAGCTTATCTGGGGGGACTGAAGCTTTCTTT.

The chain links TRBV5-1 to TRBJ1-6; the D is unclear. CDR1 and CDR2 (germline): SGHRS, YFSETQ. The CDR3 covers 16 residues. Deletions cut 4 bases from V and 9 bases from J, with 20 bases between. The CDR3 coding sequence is TGCGCCAGCAGCCCGACTTTGGCGTTCGGAGGTTCACCCCTCCACTTT. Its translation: CASSPTLAFGGSPLHF. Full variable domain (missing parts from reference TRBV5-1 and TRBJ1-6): KAGVTQTPRYLIKTRGQQVTLSCSPISGHRSVSWYQQTPGQGLQFLFEYFSETQRNKGNFPGRFSGRQFSNSRSEMNVSTLELGDSALYLCASSPTLAFGGSPLHFGNGTRLTVT.

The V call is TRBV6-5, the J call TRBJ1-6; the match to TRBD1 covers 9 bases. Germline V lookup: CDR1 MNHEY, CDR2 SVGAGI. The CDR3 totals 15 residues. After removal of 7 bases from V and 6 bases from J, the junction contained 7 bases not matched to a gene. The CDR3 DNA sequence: TGTGCCAGCACCACAGGGGGCGCCGGTAATTCACCCCTCCACTTT. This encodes CASTTGGAGNSPLHF.

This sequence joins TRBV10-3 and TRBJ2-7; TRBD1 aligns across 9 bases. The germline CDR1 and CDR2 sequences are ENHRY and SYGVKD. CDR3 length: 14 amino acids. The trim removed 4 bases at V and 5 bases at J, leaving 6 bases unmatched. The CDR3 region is CAISVKRTGDEQYF. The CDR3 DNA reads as TGTGCCATCAGTGTGAAGCGGACAGGGGACGAGCAGTACTTC.

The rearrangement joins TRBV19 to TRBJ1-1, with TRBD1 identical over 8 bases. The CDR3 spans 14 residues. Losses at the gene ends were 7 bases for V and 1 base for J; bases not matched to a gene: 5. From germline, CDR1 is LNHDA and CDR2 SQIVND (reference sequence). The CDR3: CASTTGGRNTEAFF. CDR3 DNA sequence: TGTGCCAGTACAACAGGGGGTAGGAACACTGAAGCTTTCTTT.

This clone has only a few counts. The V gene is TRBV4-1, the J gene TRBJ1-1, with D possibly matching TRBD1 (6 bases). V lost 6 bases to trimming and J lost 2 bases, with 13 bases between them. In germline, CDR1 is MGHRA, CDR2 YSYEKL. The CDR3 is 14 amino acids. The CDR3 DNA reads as TGCGCCAGCAGAAAAACAGGGACTAACACTGAAGCTTTCTTT. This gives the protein CASRKTGTNTEAFF.

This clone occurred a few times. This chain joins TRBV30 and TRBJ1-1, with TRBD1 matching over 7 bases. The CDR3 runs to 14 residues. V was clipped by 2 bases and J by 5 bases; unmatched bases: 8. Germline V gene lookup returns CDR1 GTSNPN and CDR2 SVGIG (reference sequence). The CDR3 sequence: CAWSPRQGYTEAFF. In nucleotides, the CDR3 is TGTGCCTGGAGTCCCCGACAGGGCTATACTGAAGCTTTCTTT.

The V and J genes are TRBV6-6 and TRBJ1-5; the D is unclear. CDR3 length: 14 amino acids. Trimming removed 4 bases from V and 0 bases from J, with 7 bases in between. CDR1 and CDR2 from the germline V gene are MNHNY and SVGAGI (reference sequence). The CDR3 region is CASSFEISNQPQHF. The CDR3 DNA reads TGTGCCAGCAGTTTCGAGATTAGCAATCAGCCCCAGCATTTT.

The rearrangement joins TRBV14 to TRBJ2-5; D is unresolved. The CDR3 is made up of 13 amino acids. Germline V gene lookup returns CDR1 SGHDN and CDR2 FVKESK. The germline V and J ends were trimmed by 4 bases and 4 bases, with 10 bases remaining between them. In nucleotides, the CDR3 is TGTGCCAGCAGCCGCCAGATGGGAGAGACCCAGTACTTC. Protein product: CASSRQMGETQYF.

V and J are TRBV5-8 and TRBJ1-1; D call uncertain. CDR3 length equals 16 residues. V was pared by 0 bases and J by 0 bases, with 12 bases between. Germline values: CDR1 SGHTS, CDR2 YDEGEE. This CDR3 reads CASSLVTVIMNTEAFF. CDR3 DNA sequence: TGTGCCAGCAGCTTGGTAACAGTGATAATGAACACTGAAGCTTTCTTT.

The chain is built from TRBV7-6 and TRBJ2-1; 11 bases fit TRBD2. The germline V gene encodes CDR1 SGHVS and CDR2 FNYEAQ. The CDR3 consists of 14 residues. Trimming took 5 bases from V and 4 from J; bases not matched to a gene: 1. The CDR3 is CASSPSGRYNEQFF. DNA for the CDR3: TGTGCCAGCAGCCCTAGCGGGAGGTACAATGAGCAGTTCTTC.

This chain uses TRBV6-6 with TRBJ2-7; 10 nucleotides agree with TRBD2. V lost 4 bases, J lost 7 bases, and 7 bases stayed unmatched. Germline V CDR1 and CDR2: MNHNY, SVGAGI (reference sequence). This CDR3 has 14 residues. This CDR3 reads CASSSSGGPGEQYF. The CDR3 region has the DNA TGTGCCAGCAGTTCTAGCGGGGGACCGGGGGAGCAGTACTTC.

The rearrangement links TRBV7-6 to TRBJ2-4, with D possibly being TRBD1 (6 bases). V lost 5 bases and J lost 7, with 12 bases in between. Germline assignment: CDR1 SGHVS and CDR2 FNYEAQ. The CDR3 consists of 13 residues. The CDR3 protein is CASSPFQGNIQYF. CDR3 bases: TGTGCCAGCAGCCCATTTCAGGGGAACATTCAGTACTTC. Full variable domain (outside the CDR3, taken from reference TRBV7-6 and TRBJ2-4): GAGVSQSPRYKVTKRGQDVALRCDPISGHVSLYWYRQALGQGPEFLTYFNYEAQQDKSGLPNDRFSAERPEGSISTLTIQRTEQRDSAMYRCASSPFQGNIQYFGAGTRLSVL.

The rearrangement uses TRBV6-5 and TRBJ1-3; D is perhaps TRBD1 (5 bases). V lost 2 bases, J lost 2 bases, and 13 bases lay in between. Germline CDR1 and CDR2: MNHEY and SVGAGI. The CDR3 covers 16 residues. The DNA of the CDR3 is TGTGCCAGCAGTTACGTGGCAGGGTCCCCTGGAAACACCATATATTTT. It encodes CASSYVAGSPGNTIYF.

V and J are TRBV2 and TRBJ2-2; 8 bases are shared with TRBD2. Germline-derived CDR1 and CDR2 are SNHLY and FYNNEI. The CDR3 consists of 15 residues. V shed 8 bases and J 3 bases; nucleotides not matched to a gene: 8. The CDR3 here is CASYPGGGDTGELFF. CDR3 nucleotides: TGTGCCAGCTACCCGGGGGGGGGCGACACCGGGGAGCTGTTTTTT.

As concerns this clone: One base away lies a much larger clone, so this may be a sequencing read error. The DNA of the CDR3 is TGTGCCAGCAGTTCCACCACCGGGGAGCTGTTTTTT. It is translated as CASSSTTGELFF. This chain connects TRBV27 to TRBJ2-2; D uncertain. Trimming stripped 4 bases from V and 4 bases from J, with 4 bases between. CDR1 is MNHEY, CDR2 SMNVEV, per germline (reference sequence). CDR3 size: 12 residues.

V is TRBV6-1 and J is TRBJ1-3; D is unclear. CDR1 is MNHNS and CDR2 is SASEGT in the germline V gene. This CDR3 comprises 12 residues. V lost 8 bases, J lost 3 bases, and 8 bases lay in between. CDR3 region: CASVGFGNTIYF. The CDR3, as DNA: TGTGCCAGCGTGGGTTTTGGAAACACCATATATTTT.

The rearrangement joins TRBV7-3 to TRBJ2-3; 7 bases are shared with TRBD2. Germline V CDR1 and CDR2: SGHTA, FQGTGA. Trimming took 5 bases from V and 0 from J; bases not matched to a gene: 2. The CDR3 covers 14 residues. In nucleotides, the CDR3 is TGTGCCAGCAGCCCAGCGGGGAGCACAGATACGCAGTATTTT. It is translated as CASSPAGSTDTQYF.

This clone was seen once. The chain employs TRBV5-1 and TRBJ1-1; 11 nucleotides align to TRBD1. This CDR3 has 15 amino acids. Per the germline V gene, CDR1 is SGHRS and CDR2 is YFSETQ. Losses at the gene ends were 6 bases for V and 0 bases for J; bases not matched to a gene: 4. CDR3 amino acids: CASTGQGAMNTEAFF. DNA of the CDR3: TGCGCCAGCACAGGACAGGGGGCGATGAACACTGAAGCTTTCTTT.

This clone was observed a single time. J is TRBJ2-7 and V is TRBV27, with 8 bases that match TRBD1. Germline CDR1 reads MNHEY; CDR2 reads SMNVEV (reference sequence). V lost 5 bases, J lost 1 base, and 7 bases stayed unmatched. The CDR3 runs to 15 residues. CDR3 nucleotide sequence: TGTGCCAGCAGTCGACAGGGGAGTTCATCCTACGAGCAGTACTTC. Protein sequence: CASSRQGSSSYEQYF.

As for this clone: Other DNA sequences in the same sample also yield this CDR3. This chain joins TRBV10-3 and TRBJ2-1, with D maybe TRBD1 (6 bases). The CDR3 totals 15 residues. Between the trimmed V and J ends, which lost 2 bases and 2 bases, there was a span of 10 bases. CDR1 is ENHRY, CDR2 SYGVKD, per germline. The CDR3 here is CAISEGGLTYNEQFF. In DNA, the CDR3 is TGTGCCATCAGTGAGGGGGGCCTGACCTACAATGAGCAGTTCTTC.

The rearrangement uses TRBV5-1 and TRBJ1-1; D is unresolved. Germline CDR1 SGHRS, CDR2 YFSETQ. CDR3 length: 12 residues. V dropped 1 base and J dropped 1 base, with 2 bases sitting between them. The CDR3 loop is CASSLPNTEAFF. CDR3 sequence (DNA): TGCGCCAGCAGCTTGCCGAACACTGAAGCTTTCTTT.

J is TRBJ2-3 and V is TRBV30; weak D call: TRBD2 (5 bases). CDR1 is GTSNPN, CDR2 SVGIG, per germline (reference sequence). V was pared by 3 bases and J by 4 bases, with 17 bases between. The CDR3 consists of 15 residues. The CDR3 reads CAWSLDHHGADTQYF. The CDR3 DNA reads TGTGCCTGGAGCCTAGACCATCACGGGGCAGATACGCAGTATTTT.

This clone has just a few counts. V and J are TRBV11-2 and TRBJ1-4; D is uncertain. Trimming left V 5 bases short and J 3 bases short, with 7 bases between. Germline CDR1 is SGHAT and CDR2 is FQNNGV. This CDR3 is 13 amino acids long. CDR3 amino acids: CASSNGPNEKLFF. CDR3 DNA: TGTGCCAGCAGCAACGGTCCTAATGAAAAACTGTTTTTT.